The T cell receptor beta chain under discussion was sequenced for a study of response to subunit inactivated influenza vaccine. Via MiXCR, TCRdb re-called the RT-PCR reads, giving one row per CDR3 protein. The table includes about 190,000 distinct CDR3 sequences, approximately 15% detected once. The table lists this clonotype with a few counts. What it binds is not known. Germline and junction disagree at one end, which may indicate a read error. Regarding the study as a whole: Authors suggested each seasonal influenza vaccination recruits few new T cells.

Germline CDR1 reads SGHAT; CDR2 reads FQNNGV. CDR3 size: 16 residues. The chain uses TRBV11-2 and TRBJ2-1, with no clear D. The TCR was taken from a man aged 50-60 years who received an inactivated influenza vaccine. The sample consisted of CD8+ T cells sorted from PBMCs, taken roughly 5 days after vaccination. The CDR3 here is CASSIDPESSYNEQFF. The CDR3 nucleotides read TGTGCCAGCAGCATAGACCCCGAAAGCTCCTACAATGAGCAGTTCTTC.